This T cell receptor (beta chain) was profiled in a study of blood T cell repertoires in COVID-19. Across the whole study: Sites in the United States, Italy and Spain provided acute and convalescent COVID-19 samples. Sources were T cells, B-cell-depleted T cells, or PBMCs; the material itself was cDNA or gDNA.

Per the authors' pipeline: Amplifying reference gene primers gave estimates of nucleated cell counts. TCRdb's table, derived via immunoSEQ multiplex PCR, lists solely in-frame clones and lacks some. V, J and clone size derive from that table, while D and trimming were established from the DNA sequence. The sample has nearly 350,000 clones; roughly 90% are singletons. V gave up 6 bases and J gave up 3 bases; unmatched junction bases: 12. This CDR3 is 15 amino acids long. Germline V gene data show CDR1 as SQVTM and CDR2 as ANQGSEA. The Seattle patients joined while their infection was active and were tracked longitudinally afterward.

Sequenced: peripheral blood. This TCR was recovered from a woman in her 70s with COVID-19, enrolled during active disease. The chain couples TRBV29-1 to TRBJ2-5; 8 bases are a match to TRBD1. For the CDR3, the DNA is TGCAGCGTACGTAGGAGTACAGGGGGAAAAGAGACCCAGTACTTC. It translates to CSVRRSTGGKETQYF.